This TCR beta chain was sequenced for a study of shared clonotypes between healthy human individuals. Study results and caveats: Larger richness was generally estimated for naive than memory subsets. Generation probability values for non-shared clonotypes were lower than those for clonotypes shared by all four donors.

Sequenced by immunoSEQ multiplex PCR; TCRdb stores in-frame clones only, minus some. The sample carries about 380,000 clones, 90% to 98% recorded once. This CDR3 has 13 amino acids. The germline V gene has CDR1 SGHDT and CDR2 YYEEEE. V was cut by 3 bases and J by 0 bases, with 7 bases left in between. Comments on this clone: No antigen is known for it.

The chain joins TRBV5-6 to TRBJ2-7, with D uncertain. The material sequenced was memory CD8+ T cells sorted from blood. This sample's subset: CD45RO+ cells pooled with CCR7-negative TemRA cells. The receptor comes from a man aged 25 to 40 in good health. CDR3: CASSWTLSYEQYF. The DNA of the CDR3 is TGTGCCAGCAGCTGGACCCTCTCCTACGAGCAGTACTTC. Full variable domain (rest looked up from reference TRBV5-6 and TRBJ2-7): DAGVTQSPTHLIKTRGQQVTLRCSPKSGHDTVSWYQQALGQGPQFIFQYYEEEERQRGNFPDRFSGHQFPNYSSELNVNALLLGDSALYLCASSWTLSYEQYFGPGTRLTVT.